This T cell receptor beta chain was captured by sequencing in a study of T cell responses to AZD1222 COVID-19 vaccine. General study results and limits: Once two AZD1222 doses were given, Spike-specific TCR breadth and depth went up. Unmutated regions of variants are reportedly targeted by nearly half of spike-specific TCRs.

In regard to this clone: Its antigen is unknown.

V lost 0 bases to trimming and J lost 1 base, with 18 bases between them. The CDR3 is made up of 18 amino acids. The germline gives CDR1 SGDLS, CDR2 YYNGEE. Sequencing used immunoSEQ multiplex PCR; TCRdb keeps in-frame clones, though not all of them. The sample shows some 150,000 clones, 88% of them seen only once. This sequence joins TRBV9 and TRBJ2-3; no definite D call. This specimen was peripheral blood, taken on day 0 of AZD1222 vaccination. The receptor was derived from an adult in good health. CDR3 sequence reads: CASSVGRYPSLRTDTQYF. In DNA form, the CDR3 reads TGTGCCAGCAGCGTAGGGCGGTACCCTTCCCTTCGCACAGATACGCAGTATTTT.